This TCR beta chain is drawn from a study of T cell responses to AZD1222 COVID-19 vaccine. Findings and caveats of the study: Vaccine-associated CD4 TCRs ranged over spike, dominating at 160-218 and 743-854. Repertoires were obtained only post-peak T cell response. The reported proportion of spike-specific TCRs targeting unmutated variant regions was nearly half. Donor demographics were predominantly white British with a female majority; clonal diversity may be underestimated.

For this clone: No antigen is known for it.

V was shortened by 1 base and J by 0 bases, with 8 bases between the two germline ends. Germline CDR1 and CDR2: SGHRS and YFSETQ. The length of the CDR3 is 15 residues. Here immunoSEQ multiplex PCR was the method, and the copy in TCRdb shows in-frame clones only, minus some. The data show 140,000 or so clones, approximately 91% seen once. The chain is built from TRBV5-1 and TRBJ1-3; D is ambiguous. The sequenced sample was peripheral blood, obtained 28 days after the second AZD1222 dose. The clonotype originates from an adult who received the AZD1222 COVID-19 vaccine. CDR3 sequence reads: CASSLSQSSGNTIYF. Written as DNA, the CDR3 is TGCGCCAGCAGCTTGTCACAGAGCTCTGGAAACACCATATATTTT.